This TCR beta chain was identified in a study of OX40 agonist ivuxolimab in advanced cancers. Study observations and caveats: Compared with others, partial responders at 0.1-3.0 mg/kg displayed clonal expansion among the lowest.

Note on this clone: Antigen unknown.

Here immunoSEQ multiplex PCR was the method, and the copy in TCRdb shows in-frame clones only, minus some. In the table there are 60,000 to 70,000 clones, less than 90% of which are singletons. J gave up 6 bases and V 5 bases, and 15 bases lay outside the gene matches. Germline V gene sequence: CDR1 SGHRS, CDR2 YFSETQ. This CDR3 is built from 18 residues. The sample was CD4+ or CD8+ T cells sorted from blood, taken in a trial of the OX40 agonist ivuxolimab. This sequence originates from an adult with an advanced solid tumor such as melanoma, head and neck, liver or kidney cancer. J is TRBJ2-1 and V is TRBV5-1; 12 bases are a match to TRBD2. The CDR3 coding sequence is TGCGCCAGCAGAAAGGGCCTCTCTAGCGGGAGGGCCCTCAATGAGCAGTTCTTC. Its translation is CASRKGLSSGRALNEQFF.